Listed below are T cell receptor beta chains from one sample, sequenced in a study of T cells in Graves' hyperthyroidism and ophthalmopathy. MiXCR, applied by TCRdb to the multiplex PCR reads, yields one record per CDR3 protein. The table shows some 270,000 distinct CDR3 sequences, with approximately 23% occurring only once. What was sequenced was blood. These receptors came from a woman in her thirties or forties with Graves' ophthalmopathy. Each CDR3 is given with its conserved first and last residue. A D gene is named only where the DNA matches it firmly. The listing skips clone size in some rows; elsewhere it reads once, few, many or a size class.

j_call v_call clone_size d_call cdr3_aa cdr3_nt
TRBJ1-4 TRBV2 many TRBD1 CASRGQGKANEKLFF TGTGCCAGCAGGGGACAGGGAAAAGCTAATGAAAAACTGTTTTTT
TRBJ1-1 TRBV30 . . CAWSLGTQNTEAFF TGTGCCTGGAGTCTCGGGACACAGAACACTGAAGCTTTCTTT
TRBJ2-7 TRBV14 many TRBD2 CASSHGLAGVRPYEQYF TGTGCCAGCAGCCATGGACTAGCGGGAGTTAGGCCCTACGAGCAGTACTTC
TRBJ2-7 TRBV28 many . CASSLGPIRSYEQYF TGTGCCAGCAGTTTGGGGCCCATCCGATCCTACGAGCAGTACTTC
TRBJ2-7 TRBV2 . . CASSKPPHYEQYF TGTGCCAGCAGTAAACCCCCCCACTACGAGCAGTACTTC
TRBJ2-2 TRBV29-1 many . CSVLHTGELFF TGCAGCGTTCTGCACACCGGGGAGCTGTTTTTT
TRBJ2-2 TRBV7-2 many . CASIRGLDTGELFF TGTGCCAGCATCCGAGGTCTGGACACCGGGGAGCTGTTTTTT
TRBJ1-1 TRBV6-2/TRBV6-3 . . CASSYSASMNTEAFF TGTGCCAGCAGTTACTCGGCAAGCATGAACACTGAAGCTTTCTTT
TRBJ1-2 TRBV2 . TRBD1 CASSLIQGIYGYSF TGTGCCAGCAGCCTTATACAGGGGATTTATGGCTACAGCTTC
TRBJ1-1 TRBV11-2 . . CASSLLGRRNTEAFF TGTGCCAGCAGCCTCCTTGGACGGCGGAACACTGAAGCTTTCTTT
TRBJ2-7 TRBV5-5 many . CASSLGRVNEQYF TGTGCCAGCAGCTTAGGCAGGGTCAACGAGCAGTACTTC
TRBJ2-2 TRBV4-1 many TRBD1 CASSQSKRGPNTGELFF TGCGCCAGCAGCCAGAGTAAGAGGGGGCCGAACACCGGGGAGCTGTTTTTT
TRBJ1-1 TRBV27 many . CASSSPPMGMNTEAFF TGTGCCAGCAGTTCCCCCCCGATGGGGATGAACACTGAAGCTTTCTTT
TRBJ2-2 TRBV25-1 many . CASSGRTNTGELFF TGTGCCAGCAGCGGGAGAACGAACACCGGGGAGCTGTTTTTT
TRBJ2-2 TRBV29-1 many . CSVEESGELFF TGCAGCGTTGAAGAATCGGGGGAGCTGTTTTTT
TRBJ1-5 TRBV12-3/TRBV12-4 . . CASGQLERSIHF TGTGCCAGCGGTCAACTCGAAAGGTCTATCCATTTT
TRBJ2-7 TRBV11-2 many TRBD2 CASSSWASGSRYEQYF TGTGCCAGCAGCTCCTGGGCTAGCGGGAGCAGGTACGAGCAGTACTTC
TRBJ1-1 TRBV20-1 many TRBD1 CSADGQGAKATEAFF TGCAGTGCGGATGGACAGGGGGCAAAGGCAACTGAAGCTTTCTTT
TRBJ1-1 TRBV9 . . CASSPGGGSYTEAFF TGTGCCAGCAGCCCGGGGGGAGGGTCGTACACTGAAGCTTTCTTT
TRBJ2-7 TRBV6-1 . . CASSLAQAGSHEQYF TGTGCCAGCAGTCTCGCCCAGGCGGGTTCTCACGAGCAGTACTTC
TRBJ2-7 TRBV6-5 . TRBD1 CASSYITTGGSYEQYF TGTGCCAGCAGTTATATAACGACAGGGGGCTCCTACGAGCAGTACTTC
TRBJ1-5 TRBV4-1 . . CASSPTTNQPQHF TGCGCCAGCAGCCCCACGACCAATCAGCCCCAGCATTTT
TRBJ1-5 TRBV20-1 few . CSARATGNRNQPQHF TGCAGTGCTAGGGCCACAGGGAACCGCAATCAGCCCCAGCATTTT
TRBJ2-2 TRBV11-2 . . CASSLGLASAGELFF TGTGCCAGCAGCTTAGGTCTAGCGAGCGCCGGGGAGCTGTTTTTT
TRBJ2-7 TRBV29-1 many . CSVLTLSYEQYF TGCAGCGTTCTGACGCTTTCCTACGAGCAGTACTTC
TRBJ1-2 TRBV18 . . CASSPGRTNYGYTF TGTGCCAGCTCACCGGGACGGACGAACTATGGCTACACCTTC
TRBJ1-5 TRBV28 many . CASSLFPLSSYSNQPQHF TGTGCCAGCAGTTTATTCCCCCTCTCCAGTTATAGCAATCAGCCCCAGCATTTT
TRBJ2-5 TRBV5-1 many TRBD1 CASSLEAQDRYQETQYF TGCGCCAGCAGCTTGGAAGCCCAGGACAGGTACCAAGAGACCCAGTACTTC
TRBJ2-6 TRBV24-1 many TRBD1 CATSDTRQGGANVLTF TGTGCCACCAGTGATACCCGACAGGGTGGGGCCAACGTCCTGACTTTC
TRBJ2-7 TRBV4-2 . TRBD1 CASSLTGQGTHEQYF TGTGCCAGCAGCCTAACGGGACAGGGAACCCACGAGCAGTACTTC
TRBJ1-5 TRBV4-1 . . CASSQEQGLDQPQHF TGTGCCAGCAGCCAAGAACAGGGCTTAGATCAGCCCCAGCATTTT
TRBJ1-1 TRBV7-9 many . CASSLYGGKTEAFF TGTGCCAGCAGCTTATACGGGGGCAAGACTGAAGCTTTCTTT
TRBJ2-2 TRBV7-8 many TRBD2 CASSLGGANTGELFF TGTGCCAGCAGCTTGGGGGGGGCGAACACCGGGGAGCTGTTTTTT
TRBJ2-7 TRBV20-1 once . CSARGRDRITDEQYF TGCAGTGCACGAGGTCGGGACCGCATTACGGACGAGCAGTACTTC
TRBJ1-2 TRBV3-1 . TRBD1 CASSQPGDSYYYGYTF TGTGCCAGCAGCCAGCCCGGGGACAGCTACTACTATGGCTACACCTTC
TRBJ2-5 TRBV6-2/TRBV6-3 . . CASSYSGELETQYF TGTGCCAGCAGTTACTCAGGGGAGTTAGAGACCCAGTACTTC
TRBJ2-7 TRBV2 few TRBD1 CASSRTGLYEQYF TGTGCCAGCTCCCGGACAGGATTATACGAGCAGTACTTC
TRBJ2-7 TRBV11-2 many TRBD2 CASSLLAGDEQYF TGTGCCAGCAGCCTACTAGCGGGAGACGAGCAGTACTTC
TRBJ1-2 TRBV19 many . CASTQVGGFDYGYTF TGTGCCAGTACCCAGGTCGGGGGCTTCGACTATGGCTACACCTTC
TRBJ1-1 TRBV20-1 . . CSARDPSGRPNTEAFF TGCAGTGCTAGAGATCCTAGTGGCAGACCGAACACTGAAGCTTTCTTT
TRBJ2-1 TRBV27 many . CASSGALAYNEQFF TGTGCCAGCAGTGGGGCGCTTGCCTACAATGAGCAGTTCTTC
TRBJ1-3 TRBV19 . . CASSINGHTAGNTIYF TGTGCCAGTAGTATTAACGGACACACCGCTGGAAACACCATATATTTT
TRBJ2-7 TRBV20-1 many . CSARPDSGSYERYF TGCAGTGCTAGGCCGGACTCGGGGTCCTACGAGCGGTACTTC
TRBJ1-2 TRBV2 . . CARALTGFHYGYTF TGTGCCAGGGCCTTAACAGGGTTTCACTATGGCTACACCTTC
TRBJ1-2 TRBV4-1 many TRBD1 CASRLTIQGDYGYTF TGCGCCAGCAGGCTTACTATACAGGGGGACTATGGCTACACCTTC
TRBJ2-5 TRBV7-9 many . CASSLAQGEETQYF TGTGCCAGCAGCTTAGCGCAAGGGGAAGAGACCCAGTACTTC
TRBJ1-6 TRBV28 . . CASRTPGRGFESPLLF TGTGCCAGCAGAACACCGGGACGGGGGTTCGAATCACCCCTCCTCTTT
TRBJ1-2 TRBV19 many TRBD1 CASRQGQYGYTF TGTGCCAGTAGACAGGGGCAATATGGCTACACCTTC
TRBJ2-7 TRBV7-9 many . CASSLVGPSYEQYF TGTGCCAGCAGCTTAGTCGGACCTTCCTACGAGCAGTACTTC
TRBJ2-5 TRBV6-1 . . CASGEGGEETQHF TGTGCCAGCGGCGAGGGGGGCGAAGAGACCCAGCACTTC
TRBJ2-7 TRBV6-2/TRBV6-3 . TRBD2 CASSYTLTSGEQPSSYEQYF TGTGCCAGCAGTTACACCCTGACTAGCGGGGAGCAACCGAGCTCCTACGAGCAGTACTTC
TRBJ2-4 TRBV7-8 many TRBD2 CASSSAGHSGDIQYF TGTGCCAGCAGCTCCGCGGGCCACAGCGGGGACATTCAGTACTTC
TRBJ2-5 TRBV10-3 many TRBD2 CAISESTGGSGQTQYF TGTGCCATCAGTGAGTCCACCGGCGGGAGCGGACAGACCCAGTACTTC
TRBJ1-1 TRBV20-1 many . CSASFWGNTEAFF TGCAGTGCTAGTTTCTGGGGGAACACTGAAGCTTTCTTT
TRBJ2-3 TRBV5-1 . . CAISLETISTDTQYF TGCGCCATCAGCTTGGAAACCATTAGCACAGATACGCAGTATTTT